This T cell receptor beta chain derives from a study of T cells in localized non-small cell lung cancer. Notes on this clone: The antigen is undetermined.

Measured with immunoSEQ multiplex PCR; TCRdb has only the in-frame clones, and not every one. The sample lists over 40,000 clones, roughly nine tenths seen once, with approximately 6.4% in the top ten. Study-wide points: Overall survival was longer when the density of T cells in the blood was higher. Median roughly 57 top-100 tumor clones were shared with paired adjacent lung. Because sequencing included only one region (of the tumor), heterogeneity remains possible. Uninvolved adjacent lung had the highest recorded T cell clonality, with tumor below it.

Trimming cost V 4 bases and J 9 bases, with 13 bases left between them. The CDR3 has 13 residues. Germline V gene data show CDR1 as MNHEY and CDR2 as SMNVEV (reference sequence). This chain uses TRBV27 with TRBJ2-1; weak D call: TRBD1 (5 bases). The sequencing used peripheral blood, collected before any cancer treatment. The receptor was isolated from a woman aged 18 to 55 with stage III lung adenocarcinoma. The CDR3 region is CASSYDKQVEQFF. CDR3 nucleotides: TGTGCCAGCAGTTACGACAAACAGGTTGAGCAGTTCTTC.